This TCR beta chain was sequenced during a study of T-cell memory formation after mild COVID-19 (dated by TCRdb to the early 2020s). Turning to the overall study: Most TCR sequence clusters were specific to one of the two donors. Longitudinal TCRalpha and TCRbeta repertoire sequencing tracked T-cell clones expanding and contracting after mild COVID-19 in a couple of donors. The cohort comprised two young, previously healthy adult volunteers, one female and one male.

As to this clonotype: The target of this receptor is not known. Qualities for individual bases were not recorded, and no much larger clone is one base off.

The sample was run on an Illumina NovaSeq 6000. Using 5'RACE with constant-segment primers, TCRalpha and TCRbeta cDNA libraries were constructed, with sample barcodes and unique molecular identifiers added in the process. Trizol reagent was used to extract RNA from every sample. The libraries were amplified in two PCR steps, and the second step added a second sample barcode and Illumina TruSeq adapters. Sequencing of libraries was performed on an Illumina NovaSeq with 2 x 150 bp paired-end reads. Concerning the study's data processing: The reads were demultiplexed and collapsed into UMI-guided consensus sequences using migec v1.2.7. Using mixcr v2.1.11, UMI consensuses were aligned to TRA and TRB V and J templates and then assembled into clonotypes. A clonotype was counted as expanded or contracted only if both edgeR and NoisET called the change significant, with noise models trained on biological replicates. For edgeR calls, the cutoffs were a false discovery rate-adjusted p below 0.01 and a log2 fold-change threshold of 1. As an exploratory analysis of dynamics, max-normalized trajectories of the 1000 most abundant clonotypes were examined by PCA with hierarchical clustering. The CD4 or CD8 phenotype of responding clones was assigned using the separately sequenced CD4+ and CD8+ repertoires. Starting from the raw public reads, TCRdb applied fastp trimming at Q25, assembled clones with MiXCR and retained in-frame beta chains. All rows with the same CDR3 protein become a single entry with the most common DNA and genes. None of the V and J calls come from the authors' own analysis; TCRdb made them. This sample gives 450,000 to 700,000 distinct CDR3 sequences in total; about a sixth of them show up just once. In total, the top ten clones hold around 13% of the sample.

CDR1 and CDR2 (MGHRA, YSYEKL) derive from the germline V gene. Ends trimmed: V by 1 base, J by 5 bases; bases unmatched to a gene: 4. From its cysteine to its phenylalanine, the CDR3 spans 16 amino acids. Only the CDR3 portion is preserved as DNA: 48 bases, with reading frame beginning at the first base. PBMCs were isolated by Ficoll-Paque density gradient centrifugation. What the study reported, not specific to this receptor: SARS-CoV-2 specificity of the second-wave clones peaking on day 37 was not confirmed. Some responding clones were found in pre-infection memory, which suggests that pre-existing cross-reactive memory T cells took part in the SARS-CoV-2 response. Balanced CD4/CD8 phenotypes were observed for clones contracting from day 15 to 85, whereas a bias towards CD4+ was observed for a second wave of clones expanding from day 15 to 37. Contracting CD4+ clones appeared mostly in the CM and EM memory subsets, whereas CD8+ clones were enriched in EMRA. Only a couple of mild cases were covered by the study, and larger cohorts that include severe cases with pre-infection samples were considered necessary.

The chain joins TRBV4-1 to TRBJ2-2, with TRBD1 matching 10 junction bases. Sequencing used PBMCs or a T cell subset sorted from them (not recorded which). The clonotype comes from an adult woman who had mild COVID-19 (a few samples of this study predate the infection). The sample titles of this study are shuffled in the database, so cell type and time point are left out; the donor was told from shared clones. The bases are TGCGCCAGCAGCCAAGGACAGGGGGCCAGGACCGGGGAGCTGTTTTTT. This codes for CASSQGQGARTGELFF.